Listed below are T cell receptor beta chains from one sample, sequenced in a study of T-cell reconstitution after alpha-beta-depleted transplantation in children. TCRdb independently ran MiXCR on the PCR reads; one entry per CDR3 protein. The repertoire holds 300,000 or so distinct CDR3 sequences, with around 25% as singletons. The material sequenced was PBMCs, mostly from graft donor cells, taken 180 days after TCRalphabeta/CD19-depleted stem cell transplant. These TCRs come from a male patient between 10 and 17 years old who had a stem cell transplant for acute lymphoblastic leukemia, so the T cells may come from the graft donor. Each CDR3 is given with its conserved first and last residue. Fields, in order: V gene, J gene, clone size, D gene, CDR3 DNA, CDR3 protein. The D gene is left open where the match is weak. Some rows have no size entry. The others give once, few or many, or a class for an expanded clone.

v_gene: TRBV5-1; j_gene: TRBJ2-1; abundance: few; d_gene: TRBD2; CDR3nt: TGCGCCAGCAGCTTCCTTGAGCTAGCGGGAACCTACAATGAGCAGTTCTTC; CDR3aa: CASSFLELAGTYNEQFF
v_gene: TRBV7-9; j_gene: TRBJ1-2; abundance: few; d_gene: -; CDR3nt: TGTGCCAGCAGCTTACCTACCTATACAGGCAGAAATGGCTACACCTTC; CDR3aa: CASSLPTYTGRNGYTF
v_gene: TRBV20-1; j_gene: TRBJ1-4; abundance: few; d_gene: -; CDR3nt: TGCAGTGCTAGAGCCCTCGGGGGGTGGATGGGCGAAAAACTGTTTTTT; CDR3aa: CSARALGGWMGEKLFF
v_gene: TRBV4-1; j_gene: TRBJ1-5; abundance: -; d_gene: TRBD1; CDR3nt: TGCGCCAACAGCCAAACCGTCGGGACAGAGGCTTTATATCGCAATCAGCCCCAGCATTTT; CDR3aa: CANSQTVGTEALYRNQPQHF
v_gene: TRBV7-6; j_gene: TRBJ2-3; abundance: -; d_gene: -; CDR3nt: TGTGCCAGCAGCCCTTTCGCGGACCCTAGTGTTCGTACGCAGTATTTT; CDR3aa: CASSPFADPSVRTQYF
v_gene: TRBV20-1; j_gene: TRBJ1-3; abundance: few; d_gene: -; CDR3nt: TGCAGTGCTAGAGACTTTCAGGGAACTGGAAACACCATATATTTT; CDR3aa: CSARDFQGTGNTIYF
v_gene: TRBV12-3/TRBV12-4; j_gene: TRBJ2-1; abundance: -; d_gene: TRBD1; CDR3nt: TGTGCCAGCCTGAGGGGGCTAGTCGGTGAGCAGTTCTTC; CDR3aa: CASLRGLVGEQFF
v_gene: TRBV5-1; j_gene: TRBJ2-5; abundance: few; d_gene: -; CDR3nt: TGCGCCAGCAGCTTGAATGTCCGGGGCGGGGAGACCCAGTACTTC; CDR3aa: CASSLNVRGGETQYF
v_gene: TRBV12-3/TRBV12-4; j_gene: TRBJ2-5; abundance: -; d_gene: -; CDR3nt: TGTGCCAGCAGTTTGTGGGTATTACTTCAAGAGACCCAGTACTTC; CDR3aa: CASSLWVLLQETQYF
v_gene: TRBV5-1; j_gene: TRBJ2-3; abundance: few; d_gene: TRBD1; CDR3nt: TGCGCCAGCAGCTTGACTCCAAGGGGGCTCACAGATACGCAGTATTTT; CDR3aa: CASSLTPRGLTDTQYF
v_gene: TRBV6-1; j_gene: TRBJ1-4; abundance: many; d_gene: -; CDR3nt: TGTGCCAGCACCCCCTCCGGTGGGACTAATGAAAAACTGTTTTTT; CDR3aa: CASTPSGGTNEKLFF
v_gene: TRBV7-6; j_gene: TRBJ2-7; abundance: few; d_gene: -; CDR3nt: TGTGCCAGCAGCTGGGGGAACGGGAACGAGCAGTACTTC; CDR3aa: CASSWGNGNEQYF
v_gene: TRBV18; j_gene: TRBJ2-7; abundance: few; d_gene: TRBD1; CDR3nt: TGTGCCAGCTCGCCTTTTACAGGGGGCGGCTACGAGCAGTACTTC; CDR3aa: CASSPFTGGGYEQYF
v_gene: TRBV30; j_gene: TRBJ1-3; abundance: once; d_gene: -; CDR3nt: TGTGCCTGGGACCCGACGGACTCTGGAAACACCATATATTTT; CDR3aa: CAWDPTDSGNTIYF
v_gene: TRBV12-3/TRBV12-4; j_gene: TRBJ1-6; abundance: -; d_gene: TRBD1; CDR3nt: TGTGCCAGCTCGGACAGGCCGAATTCACCCCTCCACTTT; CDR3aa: CASSDRPNSPLHF
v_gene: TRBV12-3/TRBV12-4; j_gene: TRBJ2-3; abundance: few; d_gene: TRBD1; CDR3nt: TGTGCCAGCCAACCAAGACAGGGTGGCACAGATACGCAGTATTTT; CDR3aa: CASQPRQGGTDTQYF
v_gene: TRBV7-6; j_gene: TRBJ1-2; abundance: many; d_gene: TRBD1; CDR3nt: TGTGCCAGCAGCTCCGTCTGGGGGACAGATGGCTACACCTTC; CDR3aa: CASSSVWGTDGYTF
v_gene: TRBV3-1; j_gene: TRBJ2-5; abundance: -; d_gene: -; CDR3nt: TGTGCCAGCAGCCCGAACCGACCGGGACTGCCCTTGAACACCCAGTACTTC; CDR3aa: CASSPNRPGLPLNTQYF
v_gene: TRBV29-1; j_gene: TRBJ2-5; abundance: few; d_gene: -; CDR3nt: TGCAGCGTTGATGGACGGAGATCGGAGACCCAGTACTTC; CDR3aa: CSVDGRRSETQYF
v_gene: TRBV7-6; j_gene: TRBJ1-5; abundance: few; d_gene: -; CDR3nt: TGTGCCAGCAGCGTCGGATTTAATCAGCCCCAGCATTTT; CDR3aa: CASSVGFNQPQHF
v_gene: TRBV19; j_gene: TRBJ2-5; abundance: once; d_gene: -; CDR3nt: TGTGCCAGTAGCTATTTGGTCGCTGGACGAGAGACCCAGTACTTC; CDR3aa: CASSYLVAGRETQYF
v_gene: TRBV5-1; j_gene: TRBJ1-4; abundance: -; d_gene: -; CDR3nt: TGCGCCAGCAGCTTGAAGGGGGGGGGGCCTAATGAAAAACTGTTTTTT; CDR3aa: CASSLKGGGPNEKLFF
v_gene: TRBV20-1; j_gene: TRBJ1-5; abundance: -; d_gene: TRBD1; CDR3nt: TGCAGTGAATTGCTAGGGACGACAGGGAATCAGCCCCAGCATTTT; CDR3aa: CSELLGTTGNQPQHF
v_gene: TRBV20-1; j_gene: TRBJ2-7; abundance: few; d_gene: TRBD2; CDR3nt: TGCAGTGCTACTAGCGGGTCCTACGAGCAGTACTTC; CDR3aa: CSATSGSYEQYF
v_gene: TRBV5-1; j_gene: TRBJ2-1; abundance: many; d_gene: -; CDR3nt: TGCGCCAGCAGCTTGGTCCTATACAATGAGCAGTTCTTC; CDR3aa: CASSLVLYNEQFF
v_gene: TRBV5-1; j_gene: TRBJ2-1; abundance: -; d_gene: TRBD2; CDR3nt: TGCGCCAGCAGCTCGACACCGGGACTAGCGGCCTACAATGAGCAGTTCTTC; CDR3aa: CASSSTPGLAAYNEQFF
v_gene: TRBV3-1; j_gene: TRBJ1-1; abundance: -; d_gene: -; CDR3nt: TGTGCCAGCAGCCAAATGGGAGGGGGCACTGAAGCTTTCTTT; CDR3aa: CASSQMGGGTEAFF
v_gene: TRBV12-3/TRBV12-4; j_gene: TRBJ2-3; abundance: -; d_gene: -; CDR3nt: TGTGCCAGCAGAAACTCACCGTCAGATACGCAGTATTTT; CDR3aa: CASRNSPSDTQYF
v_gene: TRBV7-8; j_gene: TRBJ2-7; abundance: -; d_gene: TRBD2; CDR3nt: TGTGCCAGCAGCTTAGGGGCTAGCGGGAAAACCTACGAGCAGTACTTC; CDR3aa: CASSLGASGKTYEQYF
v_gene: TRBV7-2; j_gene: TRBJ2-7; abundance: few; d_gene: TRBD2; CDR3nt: TGTGCCAGCAGCTTCTCTAGCGGGAACTACGAGCAGTACTTC; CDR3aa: CASSFSSGNYEQYF
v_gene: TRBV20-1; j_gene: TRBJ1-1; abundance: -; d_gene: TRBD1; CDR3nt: TGCAGTCTTTCAGGGGGCACTGAAGCTTTCTTT; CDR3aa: CSLSGGTEAFF